This T cell receptor (beta chain) was captured in a study of tumor-infiltrating lymphocytes in primary liver carcinoma. A remark on this clonotype: A much bigger clone sits one base away, suggesting this may be a read error.

The CDR3 sequence is 13 residues long. Germline V gene data show CDR1 as SQVTM and CDR2 as ANQGSEA. Alongside blood RNA obtained from unsorted whole blood, germline DNA was also extracted. The authors collected around 4.3 milliliters of peripheral blood before surgery. Production of TCR beta cDNA used around 500 ng total RNA together with a constant-region primer. Construction of TCR beta libraries relied on three successive nested multiplex PCR rounds employing slightly modified ARM-PCR. Two initial PCR rounds of roughly 10 cycles each paired TRBV1-TRBV30 forward primers with a C-beta reverse primer. TCRdb re-called the multiplex PCR reads through MiXCR, storing one row per CDR3 protein. The table includes some 200,000 distinct CDR3 sequences, less than 65% detected once.

Sequencing used peripheral blood. This TCR was sampled from a woman aged 60 to 75 with primary liver carcinoma and hepatitis B virus infection. The chain uses TRBV29-1 and TRBJ2-1; 12 positions match TRBD2. The CDR3 bases are TGCAGCGGGACTAGCGGGAAGCTCTATGAGCAGCTCTTC. Its protein is CSGTSGKLYEQLF.